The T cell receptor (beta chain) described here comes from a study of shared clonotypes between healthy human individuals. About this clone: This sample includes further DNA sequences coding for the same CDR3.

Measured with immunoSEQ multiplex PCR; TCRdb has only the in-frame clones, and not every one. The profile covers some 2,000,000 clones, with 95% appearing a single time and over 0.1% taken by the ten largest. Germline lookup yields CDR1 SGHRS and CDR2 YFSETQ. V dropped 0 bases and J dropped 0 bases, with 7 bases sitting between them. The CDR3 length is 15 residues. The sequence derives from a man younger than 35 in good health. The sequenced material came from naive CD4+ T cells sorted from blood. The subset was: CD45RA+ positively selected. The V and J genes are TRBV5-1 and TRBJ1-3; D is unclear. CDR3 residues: CASSLDPGSGNTIYF. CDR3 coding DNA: TGCGCCAGCAGCTTGGACCCTGGCTCTGGAAACACCATATATTTT.